These T cell receptor beta chains were read from a single sample in a study of post-analysis software for immune sequencing data. TCRdb re-called the PCR reads with MiXCR, one entry per CDR3 protein. The table has 750,000 to 950,000 distinct CDR3 sequences, about 53% seen once. Material for sequencing was blood. The receptors derive from a girl aged 10-17 years with multiple sclerosis. The CDR3 runs from the conserved cysteine through the conserved F or W. D genes are given only for firm matches. The size of a clone is reported for some rows only, either as once, few or many, or as a class for expanded clones.

len: 15
abundance: few
d_gene: NA
j_gene: TRBJ2-4
v_gene: TRBV4-1
CDR3aa: CASSQAPLAKNIQYF
CDR3nt: TGCGCCAGCAGCCAAGCGCCTCTAGCCAAAAACATTCAGTACTTC

len: 17
abundance: NA
d_gene: TRBD1
j_gene: TRBJ2-4
v_gene: TRBV12-5
CDR3aa: CASGLRGQGLSKNIQYF
CDR3nt: TGTGCTAGTGGTTTGCGAGGACAGGGGCTATCCAAAAACATTCAGTACTTC

len: 15
abundance: NA
d_gene: TRBD1
j_gene: TRBJ2-7
v_gene: TRBV10-3
CDR3aa: CAISEPTGLRSEQYF
CDR3nt: TGTGCCATCAGTGAGCCGACAGGGTTGCGGAGCGAGCAGTACTTC

len: 15
abundance: NA
d_gene: TRBD2
j_gene: TRBJ2-1
v_gene: TRBV6-1
CDR3aa: CASSERSGTYDEQFF
CDR3nt: TGTGCCAGCAGTGAGCGTAGCGGGACATACGATGAGCAGTTCTTC

len: 16
abundance: NA
d_gene: TRBD2
j_gene: TRBJ2-7
v_gene: TRBV5-1
CDR3aa: CASSLRGLAGTYEQYF
CDR3nt: TGCGCCAGCAGCTTGCGCGGACTAGCGGGGACCTACGAGCAGTACTTC

len: 19
abundance: few
d_gene: TRBD1
j_gene: TRBJ2-6
v_gene: TRBV10-3
CDR3aa: CAISARQGVPSSGANVLTF
CDR3nt: TGTGCCATCAGTGCCAGACAGGGGGTCCCTAGCTCTGGGGCCAACGTCCTGACTTTC

len: 14
abundance: NA
d_gene: NA
j_gene: TRBJ1-6
v_gene: TRBV28
CDR3aa: CASSPRPARTTNHF
CDR3nt: TGTGCCAGCAGTCCACGGCCAGCCAGAACTACCAACCACTTT

len: 11
abundance: NA
d_gene: NA
j_gene: TRBJ2-1
v_gene: TRBV25-1
CDR3aa: CASSELYEQFF
CDR3nt: TGTGCCAGCAGCGAACTATATGAGCAGTTCTTC

len: 15
abundance: NA
d_gene: NA
j_gene: TRBJ1-2
v_gene: TRBV6-6
CDR3aa: CASSPRSAPNYGYTF
CDR3nt: TGTGCCAGCAGTCCCCGTTCTGCACCCAACTATGGTTACACCTTC

len: 14
abundance: NA
d_gene: NA
j_gene: TRBJ2-7
v_gene: TRBV11-1
CDR3aa: CASSSGTGLGEQYF
CDR3nt: TGTGCCAGCAGCTCCGGGACGGGCCTTGGCGAGCAGTACTTC

len: 15
abundance: NA
d_gene: NA
j_gene: TRBJ1-1
v_gene: TRBV9
CDR3aa: CASSVAHGQNAEAFF
CDR3nt: TGTGCCAGCAGCGTAGCCCATGGACAGAACGCTGAGGCTTTCTTT